The sequence of this T cell receptor (beta chain) was determined in a study of blood T cell repertoires in COVID-19. In the study's own analysis: Estimated nucleated cell counts came from reference gene primer amplification. The assay was immunoSEQ multiplex PCR, and TCRdb's table has in-frame clones only and misses some. V, J and clone size are those of that table, while D and trimming were read from the DNA. The sample carries approximately 67,000 clones, more than 75% recorded once. J gave up 7 bases and V 3 bases, and 9 bases lay outside the gene matches. The CDR3 is 15 amino acids. Germline CDR1 is SGDLS and CDR2 is YYNGEE.

Sequencing was carried out using peripheral blood. The TCR was taken from a man aged 50-60 years with active COVID-19. The chain joins TRBV9 to TRBJ1-5, with 8 bases lining up with TRBD1. CDR3 residues: CASSESAGGSQPQHF. For the CDR3, the DNA is TGTGCCAGCAGCGAGTCGGCAGGGGGCAGCCAGCCCCAGCATTTT.